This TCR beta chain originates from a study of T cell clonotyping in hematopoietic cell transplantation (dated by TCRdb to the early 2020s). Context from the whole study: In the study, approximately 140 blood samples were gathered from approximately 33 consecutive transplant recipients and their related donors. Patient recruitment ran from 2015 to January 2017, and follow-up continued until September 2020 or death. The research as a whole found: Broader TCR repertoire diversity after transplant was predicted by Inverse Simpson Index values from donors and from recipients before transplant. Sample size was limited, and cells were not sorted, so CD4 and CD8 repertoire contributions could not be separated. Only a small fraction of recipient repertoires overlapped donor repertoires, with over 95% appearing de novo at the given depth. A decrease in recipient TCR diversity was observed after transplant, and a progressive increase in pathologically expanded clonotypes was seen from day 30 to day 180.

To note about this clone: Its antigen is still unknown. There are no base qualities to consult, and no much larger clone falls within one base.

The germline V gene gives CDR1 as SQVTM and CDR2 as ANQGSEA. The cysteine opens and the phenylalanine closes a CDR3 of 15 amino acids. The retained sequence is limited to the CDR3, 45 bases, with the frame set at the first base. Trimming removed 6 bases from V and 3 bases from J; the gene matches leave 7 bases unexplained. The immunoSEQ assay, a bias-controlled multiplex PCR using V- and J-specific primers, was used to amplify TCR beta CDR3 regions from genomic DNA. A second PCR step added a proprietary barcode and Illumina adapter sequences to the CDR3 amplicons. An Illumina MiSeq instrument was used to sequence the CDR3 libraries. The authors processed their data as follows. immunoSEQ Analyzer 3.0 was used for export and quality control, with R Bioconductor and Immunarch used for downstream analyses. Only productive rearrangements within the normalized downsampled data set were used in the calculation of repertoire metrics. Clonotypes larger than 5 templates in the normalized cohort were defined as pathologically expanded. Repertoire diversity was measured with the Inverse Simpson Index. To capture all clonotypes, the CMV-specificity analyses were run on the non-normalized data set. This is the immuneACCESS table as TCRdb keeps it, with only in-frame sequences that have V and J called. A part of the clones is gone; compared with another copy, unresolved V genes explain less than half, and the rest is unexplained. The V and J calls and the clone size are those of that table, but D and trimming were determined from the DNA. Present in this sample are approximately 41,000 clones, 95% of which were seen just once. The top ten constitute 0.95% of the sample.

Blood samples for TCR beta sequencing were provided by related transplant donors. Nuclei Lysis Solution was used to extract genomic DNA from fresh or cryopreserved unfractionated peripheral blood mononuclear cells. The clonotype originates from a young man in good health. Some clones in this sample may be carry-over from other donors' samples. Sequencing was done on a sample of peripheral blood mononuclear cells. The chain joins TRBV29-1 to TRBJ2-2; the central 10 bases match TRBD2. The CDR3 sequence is CSVSGLADHTGELFF. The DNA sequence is TGCAGCGTGAGTGGACTAGCGGATCACACCGGGGAGCTGTTTTTT.